This T cell receptor beta chain is from a study of identifying expanded T cells in peripheral blood. Study results and caveats: Variance in clone template counts between two-week samples significantly increased with total template count across all healthy donors. Differentially abundant clones: roughly 1.3 between replicates, around 17 at two to three weeks, more than 18 at four.

On this clone itself: Its antigen remains unidentified.

Trimming shortened V by 5 bases and J by 5 bases, and 21 bases separated the two germline ends. The CDR3 consists of 16 residues. From germline, CDR1 is SEHNR and CDR2 FQNEAQ (reference sequence). The assay was immunoSEQ multiplex PCR, and TCRdb's table has in-frame clones only and misses some. The profile shows around 75,000 clones, around 90% of them singletons. Healthy donors had no documented immune events, such as infections, while sampled. The TCR was taken from a person aged 18 to 69 in good health. Source material: blood. The genes are TRBV7-9 and TRBJ2-5, with a weak D call TRBD1 (6 bases). The CDR3 here is CASSTRQAKGPETQYF. As DNA, the CDR3 is TGTGCCAGCAGCACTCGACAGGCAAAGGGTCCGGAGACCCAGTACTTC.